This TCR beta chain derives from a study of T cell repertoires in cytomegalovirus infection. Study details: Indicated by public TCR beta signatures were CMV infection and matching HLA type. Findings of the study overall: Totalled public TCR beta family frequency picked out people who carried CMV plus the relevant HLA. CMV-specific HLA-C-restricted TCR beta clonotypes dominated the ex vivo response.

Germline loops: CDR1 DFQATT, CDR2 SNEGSKA (reference sequence). The CDR3 sequence is 17 residues long. V lost 1 base and J lost 2; bases outside the gene matches: 11. As to this clonotype: Antigen unknown.

MiXCR, run by TCRdb on the reads, gives a single entry per CDR3 protein. The data contain 60,000 to 85,000 distinct CDR3 sequences, approximately 24% of them singletons. Sequenced: PBMCs, sequenced either directly or after in vitro stimulation (not recorded which). This chain links TRBV20-1 with TRBJ2-1; 7 bases fit TRBD2. The source of this sequence is a human donor in good health (CMV status not recorded). Some clones in this sample may be carry-over from other donors' samples. CDR3 coding DNA: TGCAGTGCTAGAGGGGCCGGGGGGAAGGACCCCTACAATGAGCAGTTCTTC. This encodes CSARGAGGKDPYNEQFF.